Below, 20 T cell receptor beta chains from the same sample are listed, as sequenced in a study of spatial heterogeneity in lung cancer. Time point indicated: sample taken at primary tumor resection. General study results and limits: The study found that expanded intratumoral alpha and beta TCR counts tracked tumor mutation counts.

Via MiXCR, TCRdb re-called the 5' RACE reads, giving one row per CDR3 protein. The sample gives about 10,000 distinct CDR3 sequences, around 11% of which show up once; under 15% is in the top ten. Their antigens are not known. Source: lung tumor tissue, taken at surgery. The source of these receptors is a female donor with early-stage non-small cell lung cancer.

This rearrangement joins TRBV7-9 to TRBJ2-3; the D gene is possibly TRBD2 (5 bases). Germline CDR1 SEHNR, CDR2 FQNEAQ (reference sequence). The CDR3 has 13 amino acids. V dropped 5 bases and J dropped 6 bases, with 12 bases sitting between them. CDR3 coding DNA: TGTGCCAGCAGCCCCGGACTGGGTGATACGCAGTATTTT. Protein: CASSPGLGDTQYF. Supplemented by reference TRBV7-9 and TRBJ2-3, the full variable domain reads DTGVSQNPRHKITKRGQNVTFRCDPISEHNRLYWYRQTLGQGPEFLTYFQNEAQLEKSRLLSDRFSAERPKGSFSTLEIQRTEQGDSAMYLCASSPGLGDTQYFGPGTRLTVL.

This clonotype was found many times. This chain joins TRBV6-6 and TRBJ2-1; the match to TRBD2 covers 7 bases. V lost 0 bases and J lost 8; bases outside the gene matches: 16. Germline lookup yields CDR1 MNHNY and CDR2 SVGAGI (reference sequence). The CDR3 is made up of 18 amino acids. Here the CDR3 DNA reads TGTGCCAGCAGTTACTCGAATTTGGGCGGGAGTAATTTGGATGAGCAGTTCTTC. Protein product: CASSYSNLGGSNLDEQFF.

This clonotype has a count of ten or more. The chain uses TRBV6-5 and TRBJ2-6, with unresolved D. Per the germline V gene, CDR1 is MNHEY and CDR2 is SVGAGI. The CDR3 is 15 amino acids. Trimming removed 6 bases at V and 0 bases at J, with 9 bases between. The CDR3, as DNA: TGTGCCAGCAGCCTTAGTTACTCTGGGGCCAACGTCCTGACTTTC. Translation: CASSLSYSGANVLTF.

This clonotype was observed a handful of times. The V call is TRBV5-1, the J call TRBJ2-3; TRBD1 agrees at 9 bases. This CDR3 region has 14 residues. Trimming removed 7 bases from V and 2 bases from J; junction bases left unmatched: 5. CDR1 and CDR2 from the germline V gene are SGHRS and YFSETQ. CDR3 loop: CASGDRANTDTQYF. For the CDR3, the DNA is TGCGCCAGCGGGGACAGGGCCAACACAGATACGCAGTATTTT.

This clonotype was counted at least ten times. The chain is built from TRBV30 and TRBJ1-1; D unresolved. CDR1 is GTSNPN and CDR2 is SVGIG in the germline V gene (reference sequence). This CDR3 has 11 amino acids. V dropped 3 bases and J dropped 6 bases, with 8 bases sitting between them. The CDR3 DNA sequence: TGTGCCTGGAGCCAAGGTCCTGAAGCTTTCTTT. As protein: CAWSQGPEAFF.

The table lists this clonotype with many counts. The V and J genes are TRBV2 and TRBJ1-2, with D possibly matching TRBD1 (5 bases). The V end was cut by 5 bases, the J end by 2 bases, with 12 bases between. Germline lookup yields CDR1 SNHLY and CDR2 FYNNEI. The CDR3 has 14 amino acids. The CDR3 protein is CASSWGGANYGYTF. The CDR3, as DNA: TGTGCCAGCAGTTGGGGGGGAGCAAACTATGGCTACACCTTC.

The CDR3 DNA reads as TGTGCCAGCAGTTTGCCCCCACTAGCTGAGGCAGATACGCAGTATTTT. This codes for CASSLPPLAEADTQYF. V usage is TRBV12-3 or TRBV12-4 and J usage is TRBJ2-3, with D perhaps matching TRBD2 (6 bases). The CDR3 has 16 residues. V was shortened by 3 bases and J by 4 bases, with 17 bases between the two germline ends.

This clonotype appeared many times. This rearrangement joins TRBV7-9 to TRBJ2-5; 11 nucleotides agree with TRBD2. The germline V gene encodes CDR1 SEHNR and CDR2 FQNEAQ (reference sequence). This CDR3 is built from 15 residues. V shed 0 bases and J 5 bases; nucleotides not matched to a gene: 2. CDR3 residues: CASSLARTSGETQYF. DNA of the CDR3: TGTGCCAGCAGCTTAGCACGGACTAGCGGGGAGACCCAGTACTTC.

This clonotype has a count of ten or more. J is TRBJ2-1 and V is TRBV11-3; TRBD2 agrees at 15 bases. Germline V gene sequence: CDR1 SGHNT, CDR2 YENEEA. CDR3 length: 16 amino acids. The J segment lost 9 bases and the V segment lost 1 base, leaving 4 bases of the junction unmatched. The CDR3 region has the DNA TGTGCCAGCAGCTTAGCCGGGACTAGCGGGGGGAGTGAGCAGTTCTTC. Protein product: CASSLAGTSGGSEQFF.

This clonotype has more than one count but fewer than ten. The V gene is TRBV7-9, the J gene TRBJ2-6; 9 positions match TRBD1. The germline V gene has CDR1 SEHNR and CDR2 FQNEAQ (reference sequence). The CDR3 spans 17 residues. The V segment lost 4 bases and the J segment 0 bases; nucleotides outside the gene matches: 4. CDR3 DNA: TGTGCCAGCAGCTCCTCGGGACAGGGCTCTGGGGCCAACGTCCTGACTTTC. It codes for CASSSSGQGSGANVLTF.

This clonotype has a handful of counts. The chain couples TRBV10-2 to TRBJ2-5; possibly TRBD1 for D (6 bases). The V gene's germline CDR1 is WSHSY and CDR2 SAAADI. Trimming took off 7 bases at V and 7 bases at J, with 13 bases between the two ends. CDR3 size: 12 residues. The CDR3 reads CASKQGFGTQYF. The CDR3 DNA sequence: TGCGCCAGCAAGCAGGGGTTTGGGACCCAGTACTTC.

The gene calls are TRBV9 and TRBJ1-5, with D possibly TRBD1 on 6 matching bases. Germline values: CDR1 SGDLS, CDR2 YYNGEE. The ends were cut back, 0 bases at V and 7 bases at J, with 11 bases in the middle. The CDR3 has 14 residues. For the CDR3, the DNA is TGTGCCAGCAGCGTAGGGCAGGGGTTCCAGCCCCAGCATTTT. This gives the protein CASSVGQGFQPQHF.

This clonotype was observed many times. DNA of the CDR3: TGTGCCAGCGAAGGGACGGCTGCTGGAAACACCATATATTTT. This codes for CASEGTAAGNTIYF. This chain connects TRBV3-1 to TRBJ1-3; tentative D call: TRBD1 (5 bases). The CDR3 is made up of 14 amino acids. Between the trimmed V and J ends, which lost 8 bases and 2 bases, there was a span of 13 bases. CDR1 is LGHDT, CDR2 YNNKEL, per germline (reference sequence).

This clonotype counts as medium-sized. DNA for the CDR3: TGCAGCGTTTCTGGGGGCGCTGAAAGGACCGGGGAGCTGTTTTTT. Its protein is CSVSGGAERTGELFF. This sequence joins TRBV29-1 and TRBJ2-2, with D possibly being TRBD1 (6 bases). V lost 5 bases to trimming and J lost 5 bases, with 18 bases between them. The length of the CDR3 is 15 residues. Germline V gene lookup returns CDR1 SQVTM and CDR2 ANQGSEA.

By share, this clonotype counts as medium-sized. V usage is TRBV19 and J usage is TRBJ2-7, with 7 bases lining up with TRBD2. The CDR3 length is 14 residues. Germline CDR1 and CDR2: LNHDA and SQIVND (reference sequence). V trimming: 5 bases; J trimming: 2 bases; junction bases outside the gene matches: 6. The CDR3 is CASSPGLLTYEQYF. In DNA, the CDR3 is TGTGCCAGTAGTCCGGGACTACTAACCTACGAGCAGTACTTC. Complete variable domain (other parts from reference TRBV19 and TRBJ2-7): DGGITQSPKYLFRKEGQNVTLSCEQNLNHDAMYWYRQDPGQGLRLIYYSQIVNDFQKGDIAEGYSVSREKKESFPLTVTSAQKNPTAFYLCASSPGLLTYEQYFGPGTRLTVT.

This clonotype was counted at least ten times. The V and J genes are TRBV2 and TRBJ2-7, with 8 bases matching TRBD2. Germline V gene data show CDR1 as SNHLY and CDR2 as FYNNEI. The CDR3 consists of 14 residues. V lost 5 bases and J lost 4; bases outside the gene matches: 7. This chain's CDR3 is CASSRGTSTYEQYF. In DNA, the CDR3 is TGTGCCAGCAGTCGAGGGACTAGTACTTACGAGCAGTACTTC.

Ten or more counts support this clonotype. The chain employs TRBV7-2 and TRBJ2-3, with D possibly matching TRBD1 (5 bases). The V gene lost 3 bases and the J gene lost 4 bases, with 8 bases spanning the gap. The CDR3 runs to 13 residues. Germline V gene sequence: CDR1 SGHTA, CDR2 FQGNSA. The CDR3 coding sequence is TGTGCCAGCAGCTTGGGGCGCGCAGATACGCAGTATTTT. This encodes CASSLGRADTQYF.

This clonotype was detected a few times. CDR3 sequence reads: CASSGGAYSYNEQFF. CDR3 bases: TGTGCCAGCAGTGGGGGGGCCTACTCCTACAATGAGCAGTTCTTC. The J gene is TRBJ2-1, the V gene TRBV12-3 or TRBV12-4; TRBD2 is a possible D gene (7 bases). The V end lost 5 bases, the J end lost 0 bases, and 11 bases lay between the germline ends. The CDR3 is 15 residues long.

On this clonotype: A much larger clonotype is one base distant, so this may be a read error. This chain joins TRBV28 and TRBJ2-3; TRBD2 agrees at 12 bases. Germline V CDR1 and CDR2: MDHEN, SYDVKM. V was pared by 8 bases and J by 7 bases, with 13 bases of the junction left unmatched. This CDR3 spans 16 amino acids. The CDR3 sequence is CASGSPPSGGAYTQYF. Here the CDR3 DNA reads TGTGCCAGCGGTTCACCCCCTAGCGGGGGGGCCTATACGCAGTATTTT.

This clonotype was observed at least ten times. V usage is TRBV7-9 and J usage is TRBJ1-2; D not certain. The CDR3 extends over 11 amino acids. The V gene's germline CDR1 is SEHNR and CDR2 FQNEAQ (reference sequence). The germline V and J ends were trimmed by 6 bases and 2 bases, with 4 bases remaining between them. The chain's CDR3 is CASRGNYGYTF. In DNA, the CDR3 is TGTGCCAGCAGGGGAAACTATGGCTACACCTTC.